The present T cell receptor beta chain was sequenced within a study of graft-versus-host responses after intestinal transplantation. Generated by immunoSEQ multiplex PCR, the TCRdb table keeps only in-frame clones and is missing some. The table lists approximately 37,000 clones, more than 85% of them singletons. Germline V gene data show CDR1 as SNHLY and CDR2 as FYNNEI. V lost 8 bases to trimming and J lost 0 bases, with 8 bases between them. CDR3 length: 13 amino acids. The receptor was derived from a human patient who received an intestinal transplant, so some T cells may come from the graft donor. V gene TRBV2 combines with J gene TRBJ2-4; D may be TRBD2 (6 bases). This specimen consisted of PBMCs, obtained almost 750 days after intestinal transplantation. This CDR3 is CASGAGAKNIQYF. CDR3 DNA: TGTGCCAGCGGAGCGGGAGCCAAAAACATTCAGTACTTC.